This entry describes one T cell receptor beta chain. The data stem from a study of blood T cell repertoires in COVID-19. At the level of the study: The origin of the acute and convalescent COVID-19 samples was the United States, Italy and Spain. Sample material is recorded as cDNA or gDNA derived from T cells, B-cell-depleted T cells, or PBMCs.

The CDR3 totals 14 residues. The V and J ends lost 5 bases and 2 bases respectively, with 12 bases between them. CDR1 is SGHAT and CDR2 is FQNNGV in the germline V gene. Original processing methods: Amplification with reference gene primers provided the estimates of nucleated cell counts. Clones were sequenced by immunoSEQ multiplex PCR, and TCRdb holds only the in-frame ones, with some missing. V and J calls and clone size are as listed in that table; D and trimming were resolved from the DNA. Found here are roughly 330,000 clones, about 83% of them singletons; the top ten hold about 1.2%. Sequencing input: peripheral blood. This clonotype was sampled from a woman aged 45-60 years with acute or convalescent COVID-19. The chain has TRBV11-2 and TRBJ1-2; TRBD1 is a possible D gene (6 bases). This CDR3 is CASSPRDRNYGYTF. The CDR3 region has the DNA TGTGCCAGCAGCCCCCGCGACAGGAACTATGGCTACACCTTC.